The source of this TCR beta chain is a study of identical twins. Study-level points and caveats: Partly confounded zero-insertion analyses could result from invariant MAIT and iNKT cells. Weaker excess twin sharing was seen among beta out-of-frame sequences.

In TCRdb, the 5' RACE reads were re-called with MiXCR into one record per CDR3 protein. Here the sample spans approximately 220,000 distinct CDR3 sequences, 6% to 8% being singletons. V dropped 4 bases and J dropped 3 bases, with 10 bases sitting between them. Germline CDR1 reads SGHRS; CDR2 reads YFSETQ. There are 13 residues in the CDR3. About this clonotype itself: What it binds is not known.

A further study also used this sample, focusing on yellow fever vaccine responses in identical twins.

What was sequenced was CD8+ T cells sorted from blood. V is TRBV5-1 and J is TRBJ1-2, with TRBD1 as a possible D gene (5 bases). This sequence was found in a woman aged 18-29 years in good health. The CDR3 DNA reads TGCGCCAGCAGCCCGGGGGGGGACTATGGCTACACCTTC. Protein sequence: CASSPGGDYGYTF. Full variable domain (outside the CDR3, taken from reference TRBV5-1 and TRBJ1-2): KAGVTQTPRYLIKTRGQQVTLSCSPISGHRSVSWYQQTPGQGLQFLFEYFSETQRNKGNFPGRFSGRQFSNSRSEMNVSTLELGDSALYLCASSPGGDYGYTFGSGTRLTVV.